These T cell receptor beta chains were read from a single sample in a study of T cell responses to AZD1222 COVID-19 vaccine. Libraries were prepared by immunoSEQ multiplex PCR; TCRdb keeps only in-frame clonotypes and omits some of them. Of more than 100,000 clones in the sample, 80% to 90% were seen once. The sequencing used peripheral blood, collected on day 0 of AZD1222 vaccination. The receptor source for this set is an adult in good health. Both conserved end residues are part of each CDR3. Each record gives: J gene, V gene, D gene, clone size, CDR3 length, CDR3 DNA, CDR3 protein. The D gene is left open where the match is weak. The size field is filled for only some rows; it gives once, few, many or a size class.

TRBJ2-1	TRBV4-2	TRBD2	NA	15	TGTGCCAGCAGCCCCGGGGGGAGCTCCTACAATGAGCAGTTCTTC	CASSPGGSSYNEQFF
TRBJ1-2	TRBV5-1	TRBD1	once	13	TGCGCCAGCAGCCACGGACAGGGCGGGGGCTACACCTTC	CASSHGQGGGYTF
TRBJ2-7	TRBV6-1	TRBD2	few	16	TGTGCCAGCAGTGAAAGCGCGGGAGTCGTCCCCTACGAGCAGTACTTC	CASSESAGVVPYEQYF
TRBJ2-2	TRBV27	NA	NA	14	TGTGCCAGCAGTTTGGGCCTTTACACCGGGGAGCTGTTTTTT	CASSLGLYTGELFF
TRBJ2-2	TRBV19	NA	NA	13	TGTGCCAGTAGTCGGACAGCCACCGGGGAGCTGTTTTTT	CASSRTATGELFF
TRBJ2-1	TRBV7-7	NA	NA	15	TGTGCTAGCAGCTTGGGGTCTAGCGCCGGCAATGAGCAGTTCTTC	CASSLGSSAGNEQFF
TRBJ2-2	TRBV10-3	TRBD1	NA	14	TGTGCCATCAGTGATGACAGGGCTTCCGGGGAGCTGTTTTTT	CAISDDRASGELFF
TRBJ1-2	TRBV4-1	TRBD1	NA	16	TGCGCCAGCAGCCTGGGACAGGGGGCGTTAGGTTATGGCTACACCTTC	CASSLGQGALGYGYTF
TRBJ2-7	TRBV2	TRBD2	NA	14	TGTGCCAGCACCACCGGGACTAGCCCCTACGAGCAGTACTTC	CASTTGTSPYEQYF
TRBJ2-7	TRBV7-2	NA	once	15	TGTGCCAGCAGCTCCCAAGGGGACATCCTCTACGAGCAGTACTTC	CASSSQGDILYEQYF
TRBJ1-3	TRBV7-2	NA	NA	14	TGTGCCAGCAGCCCACAGGTTGGCGGGAACACCATATATTTT	CASSPQVGGNTIYF
TRBJ1-5	TRBV7-2	NA	NA	13	TGTGCCAGCAGCTTCGCGCAGAATCAGCCCCAGCATTTT	CASSFAQNQPQHF
TRBJ2-5	TRBV12-3/TRBV12-4	NA	NA	11	TGTGCCAGCAGTCTTCAGGGAACCCAGTACTTC	CASSLQGTQYF
TRBJ2-6	TRBV15	TRBD2	NA	17	TGTGCCACCAGCACCGGGACTACCTACTCTGGGGCCAACGTCCTGACTTTC	CATSTGTTYSGANVLTF
TRBJ1-1	TRBV27	TRBD1	NA	14	TGTGCCAGCAGTTTGACAGGGTTGGGAACTGAAGCTTTCTTT	CASSLTGLGTEAFF
TRBJ2-5	TRBV18	NA	NA	13	TGTGCCAGCTCACCTCCAGTGGGTGAGACCCAGTACTTC	CASSPPVGETQYF
TRBJ1-2	TRBV6-5	NA	NA	13	TGTGCCAGCAGGGGGCAGCCTAACTATGGCTACACCTTC	CASRGQPNYGYTF
TRBJ2-7	TRBV19	TRBD1	NA	13	TGTGCCAGTAGTATAGGACAGGGTAACGAGCAGTACTTC	CASSIGQGNEQYF
TRBJ1-1	TRBV6-6	NA	NA	12	TGTGCCAGCGACTTCGTGAACACTGAAGCTTTCTTT	CASDFVNTEAFF
TRBJ1-2	TRBV5-1	NA	NA	15	TGCGCCAGCAGCGGGGGATCAGGAGCTAACTATGGCTACACCTTC	CASSGGSGANYGYTF
TRBJ2-1	TRBV10-3	NA	NA	14	TGTGCCATCAGTGAGGGGCGAGCGAATAATGAGCAGTTCTTC	CAISEGRANNEQFF
TRBJ2-7	TRBV3-1/TRBV3-2	TRBD2	NA	13	TGTGCCAGCAGTCAAGGGACTATCGACGAGCAGTACTTC	CASSQGTIDEQYF
TRBJ2-7	TRBV4-1	TRBD1	once	14	TGCGCCAGCAGTTACGACAGGGGCAGGGCCGAGCAGTACTTC	CASSYDRGRAEQYF
TRBJ2-2	TRBV2	TRBD1	few	13	TGTGCCAGCAGCCCGACAGGGGTCGGGGAGCTGTTTTTT	CASSPTGVGELFF
TRBJ2-2	TRBV7-3	NA	NA	13	TGTGCCAGCAGCTTAGGGGCAGGCGGGGAGCTGTTTTTT	CASSLGAGGELFF
TRBJ2-1	TRBV24-1	TRBD1	once	17	TGTGCCACCAGTGCCCTCTATGACAGGGGGGATTCCAATGAGCAGTTCTTC	CATSALYDRGDSNEQFF
TRBJ2-1	TRBV6-5	TRBD2	NA	13	TGTGCCAGCAGAACCGGGACTAGCAATGAGCAGTTCTTC	CASRTGTSNEQFF
TRBJ2-5	TRBV10-1	NA	few	14	TGCGCCAGCAGTGAATCCATAACGGCAGAGACCCAGTACTTC	CASSESITAETQYF
TRBJ1-2	TRBV7-3	TRBD1	NA	13	TGTGCCAGCAGCTCGGACAGGGTCTATGGCTACACCTTC	CASSSDRVYGYTF
TRBJ2-7	TRBV24-1	TRBD2	NA	15	TGTGCCACCAGTGGCTCCGGGACTAGCGGTTATGAGCAGTACTTC	CATSGSGTSGYEQYF
TRBJ1-4	TRBV4-2	NA	NA	16	TGTGCCAGCAGCCAAGGGCAGGGTGTGGCTAATGAAAAACTGTTTTTT	CASSQGQGVANEKLFF
TRBJ1-2	TRBV18	NA	NA	14	TGTGCCAGCTCACCACCGAGTCCGACGGATGGCTACACCTTC	CASSPPSPTDGYTF
TRBJ1-4	TRBV9	TRBD1	NA	15	TGTGCCAGCACCCGACAGGGAGCAACTAATGAAAAACTGTTTTTT	CASTRQGATNEKLFF
TRBJ2-2	TRBV13	NA	once	13	TGTGCCAGCAGCTTAGGTAACACCGGGGAGCTGTTTTTT	CASSLGNTGELFF
TRBJ1-1	TRBV14	NA	NA	14	TGTGCCAGCAGCCTCCTTGGGGGTCACACTGAAGCTTTCTTT	CASSLLGGHTEAFF
TRBJ2-3	TRBV11-3	TRBD2	NA	18	TGTGCCAGCCCTCGGGTCGCGGGAGTCCAATCCATGCGAGATACGCAGTATTTT	CASPRVAGVQSMRDTQYF
TRBJ1-1	TRBV29-1	NA	NA	13	TGCAGCGTGAGGGGACAACAAAACACTGAAGCTTTCTTT	CSVRGQQNTEAFF
TRBJ1-1	TRBV25-1	TRBD1	NA	14	TGTGCCAGCAGTGAACGGGCAGGGGGAACTGAAGCTTTCTTT	CASSERAGGTEAFF
TRBJ2-7	TRBV28	NA	NA	14	TGTGCCAGCAGTTTAGGAGGGGGAGCCTACGAGCAGTACTTC	CASSLGGGAYEQYF
TRBJ1-6	TRBV7-2	TRBD1	NA	15	TGTGCCAGCAGCGCGGGACAGGGGTTTTTATCACCCCTCCACTTT	CASSAGQGFLSPLHF
TRBJ2-1	TRBV18	NA	once	16	TGTGCCAGCTCACCGCGATTGGGCTTCCGAGGCAATGAGCAGTTCTTC	CASSPRLGFRGNEQFF
TRBJ2-1	TRBV23-1	TRBD1	NA	16	TGCGCCAGCAGTCAATCGGACAGGGGGTCCTACAATGAGCAGTTCTTC	CASSQSDRGSYNEQFF
TRBJ2-1	TRBV5-1	TRBD2	NA	14	TGCGCCAGCAGCTTCTCTCGGGGGGACAATGAGCAGTTCTTC	CASSFSRGDNEQFF
TRBJ2-2	TRBV19	TRBD2	NA	16	TGTGCCAGTAGTATAGGTCGGGGGGGCCTCACCGGGGAGCTGTTTTTT	CASSIGRGGLTGELFF
TRBJ2-7	TRBV27	NA	NA	16	TGTGCCAGCAGTTTATCGACAGGACTAATCTCCTACGAGCAGTACTTC	CASSLSTGLISYEQYF
TRBJ2-7	TRBV12-3/TRBV12-4	NA	NA	12	TGTGCCAGCAGTTTAGGAAGGGATCAGCAGTACTTC	CASSLGRDQQYF
TRBJ1-1	TRBV6-5	NA	NA	14	TGTGCCAGCAGTCCCTCGGCAGGACTCACTGAAGCTTTCTTT	CASSPSAGLTEAFF